These T cell receptor beta chains were read from a single sample in a study of CD8 T cells in ankylosing spondylitis. MiXCR, applied by TCRdb to the 5' RACE reads, yields one record per CDR3 protein. The profile shows under 250,000 distinct CDR3 sequences, 8% to 11% of them singletons. The sample consisted of blood, either unsorted or a sorted T cell fraction (not recorded which). The receptors stem from a male donor with ankylosing spondylitis or in good health (not recorded which). The conserved cysteine and the conserved F or W are not part of the CDR3 here.

CDR3: ASSQVPRDRAYEQY
J: TRBJ2-7
V: TRBV4-1

CDR3: ASSLGAGSSYNEQF
J: TRBJ2-1
V: TRBV5-1

CDR3: ASSPLDKPDTQY
J: TRBJ2-3
V: TRBV7-2

CDR3: SARRREYGYEQY
J: TRBJ2-7
V: TRBV20-1

CDR3: ASSFGQGGNTGELF
J: TRBJ2-2
V: TRBV10-1

CDR3: ASSEYRGGETQY
J: TRBJ2-5
V: TRBV25-1

CDR3: ASSLAPGISSEAF
J: TRBJ1-1
V: TRBV7-2

CDR3: AISWDSGGGTDTQY
J: TRBJ2-3
V: TRBV11-2

CDR3: SARGAGTGANVLT
J: TRBJ2-6
V: TRBV20-1

CDR3: ASTPWAGGPGTEAF
J: TRBJ1-1
V: TRBV19

CDR3: SVSPDYYGYT
J: TRBJ1-2
V: TRBV29-1

CDR3: ASSLGGTGWRNTEAF
J: TRBJ1-1
V: TRBV12-3/TRBV12-4

CDR3: ASSLDPGVGEQY
J: TRBJ2-7
V: TRBV5-1

CDR3: ASSYRDRVSYNEQF
J: TRBJ2-1
V: TRBV5-1

CDR3: ASSFTGGTSYGYT
J: TRBJ1-2
V: TRBV27

CDR3: ASSIDRGSYGYT
J: TRBJ1-2
V: TRBV3-1

CDR3: ASSLIFSYEQY
J: TRBJ2-7
V: TRBV4-1

CDR3: ASSELPSTDTQY
J: TRBJ2-3
V: TRBV2

CDR3: ASSLVTSVGDEQF
J: TRBJ2-1
V: TRBV7-9

CDR3: ASSRPGTESNEQF
J: TRBJ2-1
V: TRBV18

CDR3: SARPPGFNYGYT
J: TRBJ1-2
V: TRBV20-1

CDR3: SVPHTDTQY
J: TRBJ2-3
V: TRBV20-1

CDR3: ASSQETGRREQY
J: TRBJ2-7
V: TRBV4-1

CDR3: ASSLVGGGNEQF
J: TRBJ2-1
V: TRBV5-1

CDR3: ASSLGPIKSSYEQY
J: TRBJ2-7
V: TRBV5-1

CDR3: ASSPGEGRGTEAF
J: TRBJ1-1
V: TRBV5-1

CDR3: ASSLARLGTEAF
J: TRBJ1-1
V: TRBV12-3/TRBV12-4

CDR3: SARPPPGDTEAF
J: TRBJ1-1
V: TRBV20-1

CDR3: ASSLAQGNSYEQY
J: TRBJ2-7
V: TRBV12-3/TRBV12-4

CDR3: SVERDGSYNEQF
J: TRBJ2-1
V: TRBV29-1

CDR3: AWSVGGSLNEKLF
J: TRBJ1-4
V: TRBV30

CDR3: ASRLEGDTQY
J: TRBJ2-3
V: TRBV5-1

CDR3: SARDGSSGFSDTQY
J: TRBJ2-3
V: TRBV20-1

CDR3: ASSYQETQY
J: TRBJ2-5
V: TRBV7-2

CDR3: ASGSAVSYNEQF
J: TRBJ2-1
V: TRBV12-5

CDR3: ASSLAGHKIYEQY
J: TRBJ2-7
V: TRBV27

CDR3: ASSLSRIDRRETQY
J: TRBJ2-5
V: TRBV27

CDR3: SVEGNGNTIY
J: TRBJ1-3
V: TRBV29-1

CDR3: ASSSSRGDTQY
J: TRBJ2-3
V: TRBV7-8

CDR3: ASSQKTGTEGYT
J: TRBJ1-2
V: TRBV14

CDR3: SAGRAGQPQH
J: TRBJ1-5
V: TRBV20-1

CDR3: ASSKTNRVLLHEQY
J: TRBJ2-7
V: TRBV6-1

CDR3: ASSSWLMNTGAF
J: TRBJ1-1
V: TRBV7-9

CDR3: ASSVRNENTEAF
J: TRBJ1-1
V: TRBV7-2

CDR3: AISEGTGPTGANVLT
J: TRBJ2-6
V: TRBV10-3

CDR3: ASSVEVHSSAL
J: TRBJ2-1
V: TRBV9

CDR3: AFSPPSGTSGVLQYEQY
J: TRBJ2-7
V: TRBV3-1

CDR3: ASSLGWRGPLTDTQY
J: TRBJ2-3
V: TRBV7-2

CDR3: ASSNLAASYYNEQF
J: TRBJ2-1
V: TRBV9

CDR3: ATSGGGGKTQY
J: TRBJ2-5
V: TRBV6-6

CDR3: ASSIAANSHEQY
J: TRBJ2-7
V: TRBV19

CDR3: ATSDLRGDTQY
J: TRBJ2-3
V: TRBV24-1

CDR3: AIRDRGLTEAF
J: TRBJ1-1
V: TRBV10-3

CDR3: ASSLDRKRTDTQY
J: TRBJ2-3
V: TRBV23-1

CDR3: ASSYGAEGGTDTQY
J: TRBJ2-3
V: TRBV6-5

CDR3: AWSAPVGGYSNQPQH
J: TRBJ1-5
V: TRBV30

CDR3: ASSLGLSSSYNEQF
J: TRBJ2-1
V: TRBV5-1

CDR3: ASSESGGETEAF
J: TRBJ1-1
V: TRBV10-1

CDR3: ASRSVGTSGRMASTDTQY
J: TRBJ2-3
V: TRBV27

CDR3: ASSIDSYTTRSNEKLF
J: TRBJ1-4
V: TRBV19